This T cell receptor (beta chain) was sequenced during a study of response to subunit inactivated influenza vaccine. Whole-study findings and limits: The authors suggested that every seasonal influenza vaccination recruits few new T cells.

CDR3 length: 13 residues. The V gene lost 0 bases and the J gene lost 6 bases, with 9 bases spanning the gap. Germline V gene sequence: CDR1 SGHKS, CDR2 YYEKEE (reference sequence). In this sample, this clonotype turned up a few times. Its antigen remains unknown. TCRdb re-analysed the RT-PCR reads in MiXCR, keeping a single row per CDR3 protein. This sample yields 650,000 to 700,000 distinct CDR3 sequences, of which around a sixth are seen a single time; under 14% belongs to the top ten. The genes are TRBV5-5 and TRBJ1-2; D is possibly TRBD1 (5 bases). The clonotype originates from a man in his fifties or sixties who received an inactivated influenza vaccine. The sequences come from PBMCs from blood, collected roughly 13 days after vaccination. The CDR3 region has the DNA TGTGCCAGCAGCTTGGCTGGGACCAATGGCTACACCTTC. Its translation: CASSLAGTNGYTF. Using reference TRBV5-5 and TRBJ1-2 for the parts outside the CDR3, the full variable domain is DAGVTQSPTHLIKTRGQQVTLRCSPISGHKSVSWYQQVLGQGPQFIFQYYEKEERGRGNFPDRFSARQFPNYSSELNVNALLLGDSALYLCASSLAGTNGYTFGSGTRLTVV.